The T cell receptor (beta chain) under discussion was sequenced for a study of cytomegalovirus exposure and HLA in healthy donors. Germline CDR1 and CDR2: SGHVS and FQNEAQ. There are 17 residues in the CDR3. V trimming: 6 bases; J trimming: 4 bases; junction bases outside the gene matches: 14. A multiplex PCR was run with 60 Vbeta primers and 13 Jbeta primers. Method: immunoSEQ multiplex PCR; TCRdb's copy keeps in-frame clones and lacks some. The sample holds around 140,000 clones; about 10% are singletons and the top ten take about 7.5%. V is TRBV7-8 and J is TRBJ1-4, with 7 bases that match TRBD1. The clonotype originates from a woman between 40 and 55 years old in good health and CMV-seropositive. Sequenced sample: PBMCs. CDR3 DNA: TGTGCCAGCAGTCACGTCAGGGCCACAGGGGATAATGAAAAACTGTTTTTT. This translates into CASSHVRATGDNEKLFF. Using reference TRBV7-8 and TRBJ1-4 for the parts outside the CDR3, the full variable domain is GAGVSQSPRYKVAKRGQDVALRCDPISGHVSLFWYQQALGQGPEFLTYFQNEAQLDKSGLPSDRFFAERPEGSVSTLKIQRTQQEDSAVYLCASSHVRATGDNEKLFFGSGTQLSVL.